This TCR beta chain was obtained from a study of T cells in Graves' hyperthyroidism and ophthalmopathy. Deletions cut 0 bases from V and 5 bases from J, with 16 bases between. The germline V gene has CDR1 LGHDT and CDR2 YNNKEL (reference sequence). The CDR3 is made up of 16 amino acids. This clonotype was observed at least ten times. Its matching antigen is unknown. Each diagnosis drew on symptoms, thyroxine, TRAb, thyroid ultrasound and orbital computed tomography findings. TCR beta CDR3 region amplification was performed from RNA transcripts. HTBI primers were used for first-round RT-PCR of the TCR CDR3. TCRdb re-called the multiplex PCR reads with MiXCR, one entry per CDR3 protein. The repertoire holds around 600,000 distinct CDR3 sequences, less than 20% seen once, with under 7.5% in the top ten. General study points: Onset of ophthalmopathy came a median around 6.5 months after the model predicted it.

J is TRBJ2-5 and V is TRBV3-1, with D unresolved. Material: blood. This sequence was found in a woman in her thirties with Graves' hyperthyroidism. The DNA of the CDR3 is TGTGCCAGCAGCCAAGATCTGGGCCTTGGTGGCGAGACCCAGTACTTC. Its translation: CASSQDLGLGGETQYF.